These 7 T cell receptor beta chains were all obtained from the same sample, sequenced in a study of CD8+ T cells in alopecia areata. It was cDNA, reverse transcribed from extracted RNA, that served as the sequencing template. Assay: immunoSEQ multiplex PCR; the TCRdb copy retains only in-frame clones and omits some. Altogether 200,000 to 250,000 clones are present, 65% to 70% being singletons, with the ten largest covering 1.2%. This sample comprised CD4+ T cells sorted from blood, obtained at week 0. The receptors were sampled from a human donor with alopecia areata.

This clone has just one count. V and J are TRBV29-1 and TRBJ2-1; D unresolved. V was clipped by 0 bases and J by 2 bases, with 8 bases between them. CDR1 SQVTM and CDR2 ANQGSEA come from the germline V gene. The CDR3 length is 14 residues. CDR3: CSVEDSRTYNEQFF. Here the CDR3 DNA reads TGCAGCGTTGAAGACTCGAGGACCTACAATGAGCAGTTCTTC.

V and J are TRBV29-1 and TRBJ2-1, with D possibly matching TRBD1 (6 bases). The V end was cut by 0 bases, the J end by 4 bases, with 16 bases between. In germline, CDR1 is SQVTM, CDR2 ANQGSEA. The length of the CDR3 is 16 residues. The CDR3, as DNA: TGCAGCGTTGAAGAAGGGGACATCAGGGGTTACAATGAGCAGTTCTTC. It yields the protein CSVEEGDIRGYNEQFF.

The CDR3 nucleotides read TGTGCCAGCAGCTTCCGGGACAGCGGTTCACCCCTCCACTTT. Protein sequence: CASSFRDSGSPLHF. The chain carries TRBV5-6 and TRBJ1-6; 7 bases are shared with TRBD1. The CDR3 extends over 14 amino acids. Germline V lookup: CDR1 SGHDT, CDR2 YYEEEE. V was pared by 2 bases and J by 9 bases, with 5 bases of the junction left unmatched.

This clone has more than one count but fewer than ten. The chain recombines TRBV29-1 with TRBJ1-5, with 7 positions matching TRBD1. The germline CDR1 and CDR2 sequences are SQVTM and ANQGSEA. CDR3 length: 14 residues. Trimming removed 7 bases from V and 3 bases from J; junction bases left unmatched: 9. CDR3 bases: TGCAGCGCCAGAGGGGGCACCGACAATCAGCCCCAGCATTTT. It codes for CSARGGTDNQPQHF.

The chain has TRBV6-5 and TRBJ2-1; 7 nucleotides match TRBD1. The CDR3 covers 16 residues. Per the germline V gene, CDR1 is MNHEY and CDR2 is SVGAGI. Germline trimming cut 4 bases from V and 9 bases from J; bases unmatched to any gene: 15. The CDR3 nucleotides are TGTGCCAGCAGTTTAAGCCCAGTACTCAGGGGGAGTGAGCAGTTCTTC. This sequence encodes CASSLSPVLRGSEQFF.

This rearrangement joins TRBV29-1 to TRBJ1-1; D gene ambiguous. The V end lost 1 base, the J end lost 3 bases, and 6 bases lay between the germline ends. This CDR3 is built from 12 residues. Germline values: CDR1 SQVTM, CDR2 ANQGSEA. CDR3 sequence (DNA): TGCAGCGTTGAAGGGCTCCACACTGAAGCTTTCTTT. Translated: CSVEGLHTEAFF. The full variable domain, with the rest looked up from reference TRBV29-1 and TRBJ1-1, is SAVISQKPSRDICQRGTSLTIQCQVDSQVTMMFWYRQQPGQSLTLIATANQGSEATYESGFVIDKFPISRPNLTFSTLTVSNMSPEDSSIYLCSVEGLHTEAFFGQGTRLTVV.

The J gene is TRBJ2-1, the V gene TRBV19; unclear D gene. V lost 5 bases and J 8 bases, leaving 13 bases between the germline ends. Germline V CDR1 and CDR2: LNHDA, SQIVND (reference sequence). There are 13 residues in the CDR3. The CDR3 region is CASSVQTEYEQFF. CDR3 bases: TGTGCCAGTAGTGTTCAAACAGAATATGAGCAGTTCTTC.